These 22 T cell receptor beta chains came from one sample sequenced in a study of blood T cell repertoires in COVID-19. Using immunoSEQ multiplex PCR, the repertoire was profiled, and TCRdb retains in-frame clones only, with some absent. The sample gives approximately 250,000 clones, about 88% of which show up once; around 2% is in the top ten. Material: PBMCs or T cells enriched from blood (not recorded which). All receptors come from a woman aged 60-70 years in a cohort exposed to, infected with or recovered from COVID-19 (not recorded which).

The chain joins TRBV28 to TRBJ2-5; TRBD2 aligns across 8 bases. CDR3 length: 15 residues. Trimming cost V 6 bases and J 4 bases; bases outside gene matches: 10. Per germline, CDR1 MDHEN and CDR2 SYDVKM. The CDR3 sequence is CASRSAGGSVETQYF. In DNA form, the CDR3 reads TGTGCCAGCAGGTCCGCGGGAGGCTCCGTAGAGACCCAGTACTTC.

The J gene is TRBJ1-4, the V gene TRBV5-1; the match to TRBD1 covers 9 bases. Germline-derived CDR1 and CDR2 are SGHRS and YFSETQ. The junction had 8 bases not matched to a gene; V was cut back by 3 bases and J by 2 bases. The CDR3 is 17 residues long. The DNA of the CDR3 is TGCGCCAGCAGCTCTGGACAGGGGAGGGGTACTAATGAAAAACTGTTTTTT. Its protein product is CASSSGQGRGTNEKLFF.

The V call is TRBV5-6, the J call TRBJ1-1; TRBD1 agrees at 7 bases. The CDR3 sequence is 16 residues long. Germline V gene lookup returns CDR1 SGHDT and CDR2 YYEEEE. The J segment lost 1 base and the V segment lost 1 base, leaving 7 bases of the junction unmatched. CDR3 residues: CASSLRRDRRNTEAFF. For the CDR3, the DNA is TGTGCCAGCAGCTTGCGCCGGGACAGACGGAACACTGAAGCTTTCTTT. Supplemented by reference TRBV5-6 and TRBJ1-1, the full variable domain reads DAGVTQSPTHLIKTRGQQVTLRCSPKSGHDTVSWYQQALGQGPQFIFQYYEEEERQRGNFPDRFSGHQFPNYSSELNVNALLLGDSALYLCASSLRRDRRNTEAFFGQGTRLTVV.

This rearrangement joins TRBV6-6 to TRBJ1-2; TRBD1 agrees at 8 bases. Germline CDR1 is MNHNY and CDR2 is SVGAGI (reference sequence). Losses at the gene ends were 6 bases for V and 4 bases for J; bases not matched to a gene: 13. The CDR3 loop spans 16 amino acids. CDR3 DNA: TGTGCCAGCAGGGCGACAGGGGCCCCAGTATTCTATGGCTACACCTTC. Protein: CASRATGAPVFYGYTF.

The chain is built from TRBV30 and TRBJ2-2, with a possible D match to TRBD2 (6 bases). Trimming removed 1 base from V and 5 bases from J, with 26 bases in between. The CDR3 extends over 19 amino acids. Germline-derived CDR1 and CDR2 are GTSNPN and SVGIG (reference sequence). DNA for the CDR3: TGTGCCTGGAGTGCACCTCGTTCAGGCCGGGACTCCGTTACCGGGGAGCTGTTTTTT. Its translation: CAWSAPRSGRDSVTGELFF. Combining the CDR3 with reference TRBV30 and TRBJ2-2 gives the whole variable domain SQTIHQWPATLVQPVGSPLSLECTVEGTSNPNLYWYRQAAGRGLQLLFYSVGIGQISSEVPQNLSASRPQDRQFILSSKKLLLSDSGFYLCAWSAPRSGRDSVTGELFFGEGSRLTVL.

The rearrangement uses TRBV5-4 and TRBJ2-5; 7 positions agree with TRBD2. The trim removed 4 bases at V and 3 bases at J, leaving 9 bases unmatched. The CDR3 contains 15 residues. Germline CDR1 is SGHNT and CDR2 is YYREEE (reference sequence). DNA for the CDR3: TGTGCCAGCAGCCTTAAAGGACTAGGGGAAGAGACCCAGTACTTC. Its translation: CASSLKGLGEETQYF.

This rearrangement joins TRBV9 to TRBJ1-1; no reliable D call. This CDR3 comprises 14 residues. The V and J ends lost 4 bases and 2 bases respectively, with 12 bases between them. From germline, CDR1 is SGDLS and CDR2 YYNGEE. In nucleotides, the CDR3 is TGTGCCAGCAGCATTAGCGAGGGTAACACTGAAGCTTTCTTT. It specifies CASSISEGNTEAFF.

This clone has a single count. The V and J genes are TRBV18 and TRBJ2-7; TRBD2 matches at 9 bases. The CDR3 has 14 residues. The J segment lost 6 bases and the V segment lost 3 bases, leaving 6 bases of the junction unmatched. Germline CDR1 KGHSH, CDR2 LQKENI. Here the CDR3 reads CASSPGISGSEQYF. CDR3 nucleotides: TGTGCCAGCTCACCCGGGATTAGCGGGAGCGAGCAGTACTTC.

Only one count was recorded for this clone. The chain has TRBV15 and TRBJ2-7, with TRBD1 identical over 11 bases. V was clipped by 5 bases and J by 6 bases; unmatched bases: 6. CDR3 length equals 14 residues. Germline lookup yields CDR1 LNHNV and CDR2 YYDKDF (reference sequence). The CDR3: CATSRGQGAFEQYF. The CDR3 bases are TGTGCCACCAGCCGAGGACAGGGGGCCTTCGAGCAGTACTTC.

The chain recombines TRBV5-1 with TRBJ1-2; a possible D gene is TRBD1 (6 bases). The germline V and J ends were trimmed by 0 bases and 1 base, with 7 bases remaining between them. From germline, CDR1 is SGHRS and CDR2 YFSETQ. The CDR3 is 14 residues long. In DNA form, the CDR3 reads TGCGCCAGCAGCTTGGTAGGGGGTAACTATGGCTACACCTTC. Amino acid sequence: CASSLVGGNYGYTF.

J is TRBJ2-3 and V is TRBV10-3; 10 bases map to TRBD1. CDR1 is ENHRY, CDR2 SYGVKD, per germline. V dropped 2 bases and J dropped 5; count of bases not matched to a gene: 4. The CDR3 is 15 amino acids. In DNA form, the CDR3 reads TGTGCCATCAGTGAGAGACAGGGGGCGGTAGATACGCAGTATTTT. This translates into CAISERQGAVDTQYF.

The chain couples TRBV28 to TRBJ2-2; 10 bases agree with TRBD1. V lost 4 bases and J lost 6; bases outside the gene matches: 5. The CDR3 contains 15 residues. Germline V gene lookup returns CDR1 MDHEN and CDR2 SYDVKM. CDR3: CASSSDRGASGELFF. DNA for the CDR3: TGTGCCAGCAGTTCGGACAGGGGGGCGTCCGGGGAGCTGTTTTTT.

The rearrangement links TRBV5-1 to TRBJ1-1; D perhaps matches TRBD1 (5 bases). Trimming removed 1 base at V and 4 bases at J, with 11 bases between. Germline CDR1 reads SGHRS; CDR2 reads YFSETQ. The CDR3 has 14 residues. This chain's CDR3 is CASSLRQGSTEAFF. DNA of the CDR3: TGCGCCAGCAGCTTGAGGCAGGGTAGCACTGAAGCTTTCTTT.

The rearrangement joins TRBV5-8 to TRBJ2-7; D uncertain. CDR3 length: 15 amino acids. Germline V gene lookup returns CDR1 SGHTS and CDR2 YDEGEE. V was clipped by 1 base and J by 1 base, with 12 bases between them. The CDR3 region has the DNA TGTGCCAGCAGCTTGCATCGCGGCGCGTCCTACGAGCAGTACTTC. Translated, it gives CASSLHRGASYEQYF. The whole variable domain, filled in from reference TRBV5-8 and TRBJ2-7, reads EAGVTQSPTHLIKTRGQQATLRCSPISGHTSVYWYQQALGLGLQFLLWYDEGEERNRGNFPPRFSGRQFPNYSSELNVNALELEDSALYLCASSLHRGASYEQYFGPGTRLTVT.

This chain joins TRBV7-6 and TRBJ2-1, with D perhaps matching TRBD2 (6 bases). With 1 base removed from V and 3 bases from J, the gap between germline ends came to 19 bases. CDR3 length equals 18 residues. The germline V gene encodes CDR1 SGHVS and CDR2 FNYEAQ. Here the CDR3 DNA reads TGTGCCAGCAGCTTAGGCGCGGGGACGAGCGGAATCTACAATGAGCAGTTCTTC. Amino acids: CASSLGAGTSGIYNEQFF.

This clone was counted a single time. The rearrangement links TRBV5-1 to TRBJ1-4; 8 bases fit TRBD1. CDR3 length: 14 amino acids. V was clipped by 4 bases and J by 3 bases; unmatched bases: 2. Germline loops: CDR1 SGHRS, CDR2 YFSETQ. CDR3 in amino acids: CASSPTGANEKLFF. The CDR3, as DNA: TGCGCCAGCAGCCCGACAGGGGCTAATGAAAAACTGTTTTTT.

V is TRBV19 and J is TRBJ2-1; 10 bases line up with TRBD2. There are 15 residues in the CDR3. Germline CDR1 is LNHDA and CDR2 is SQIVND (reference sequence). V was pared by 5 bases and J by 4 bases, with 5 bases of the junction left unmatched. This chain's CDR3 is CASSPGLAVYNEQFF. Written as DNA, the CDR3 is TGTGCCAGTAGTCCTGGACTAGCGGTTTACAATGAGCAGTTCTTC.

This clone was seen a single time. This chain joins TRBV4-2 and TRBJ1-2; 9 bases fit TRBD1. Germline V gene sequence: CDR1 LGHNA, CDR2 YNFKEQ. The ends lost 1 base at V and 5 bases at J; junction bases unmatched: 2. This CDR3 has 14 residues. The CDR3 DNA sequence: TGTGCCAGCAGCCAAGCTGGGACAGGGTATGGCTACACCTTC. This translates into CASSQAGTGYGYTF.

The rearrangement joins TRBV19 to TRBJ2-3; D possibly corresponds to TRBD1 (5 bases). The CDR3 has 16 amino acids. Trimming pared 5 bases from V and 6 bases from J, leaving 21 bases between. CDR1 and CDR2 from the germline V gene are LNHDA and SQIVND (reference sequence). The CDR3 region has the DNA TGTGCCAGTAGTCCCGCGCAGGGATTAAGTAGGGATACGCAGTATTTT. Its protein is CASSPAQGLSRDTQYF.

The gene calls are TRBV4-1 and TRBJ2-1, with TRBD2 identical over 9 bases. Germline V lookup: CDR1 MGHRA, CDR2 YSYEKL. V shed 4 bases and J 8 bases; nucleotides not matched to a gene: 18. The CDR3 spans 18 residues. The CDR3 here is CASSPRGAGGRALYEQFF. The DNA for the CDR3 is TGCGCCAGCAGCCCCCGAGGCGCCGGCGGGAGGGCCCTCTATGAGCAGTTCTTC.

The chain combines TRBV5-1 with TRBJ1-2; TRBD1 agrees at 7 bases. Germline lookup yields CDR1 SGHRS and CDR2 YFSETQ. There are 13 residues in the CDR3. V shed 9 bases and J 7 bases; nucleotides not matched to a gene: 12. The CDR3 loop reads CANMDRRQGGYTF. CDR3 in DNA: TGCGCCAACATGGACAGGAGACAGGGTGGCTACACCTTC.

The rearrangement links TRBV30 to TRBJ2-7; 8 positions agree with TRBD2. Unmatched junction bases numbered 13, after V lost 2 bases and J lost 13 bases. Germline V gives CDR1 GTSNPN, CDR2 SVGIG (reference sequence). This CDR3 region has 13 residues. The CDR3 DNA is TGTGCCTGGAGTCCTTACCCCGGACTAGCAATCTACTTC. Encoded protein: CAWSPYPGLAIYF.